This T cell receptor (beta chain) derives from a study of T cells after yellow fever vaccination. Points from the study as a whole: A small share of clonotypes appeared in both CD4 and CD8 compartments. Abundant clonotypes (contaminants from the bulk population) could be present in FACS-sorted repertoires.

V was pared by 2 bases and J by 4 bases, with 7 bases between. The length of the CDR3 is 12 residues. Germline CDR1 and CDR2: SGHDT and YYEEEE. Production of TCR cDNA was by 5'RACE template switching, which also added a universal primer site and UMIs. Each CDR3 protein is one row after TCRdb ran MiXCR on the 5' RACE reads. The sample consists of around 310,000 distinct CDR3 sequences, 4% of them appearing once. Comment on this clonotype: The antigen remains unidentified.

The J gene is TRBJ2-7, the V gene TRBV5-6, with D uncertain. This receptor was identified in a man younger than 30 who received the YFV17D yellow fever vaccine. Sample: PBMCs, taken 5 days after the yellow fever booster vaccination. Here the CDR3 reads CASSLRAYEQYF. The CDR3 DNA reads as TGTGCCAGCAGCTTAAGGGCGTACGAGCAGTACTTC.